The sequence of this T cell receptor (beta chain) was determined in a study of blood T cells in healthy people across ages. Together with a sample-barcoded 5' primer, a J-beta primer mix was included in a second PCR lasting about 6 to 12 cycles. One entry per CDR3 protein, called by TCRdb with MiXCR from the 5' RACE reads. The data contain over 700,000 distinct CDR3 sequences, roughly 25% of them seen just once; the ten biggest clones take up 9.4%. The CDR3 covers 12 residues. The germline V and J ends were trimmed by 0 bases and 9 bases, with 3 bases remaining between them. CDR1 SGHTA and CDR2 FQGNSA come from the germline V gene. The people who gave samples were healthy Caucasians from Russia, aged about 6 to 95. The sample was also linked to a second study, of T cells of mothers and their children. From that study: Some 2.7 million TCR beta reads per child versus over 9 million per mother.

This receptor was obtained from a boy aged 5-17 years in good health. The rearrangement links TRBV7-2 to TRBJ1-6, with no clear D. The source material was blood. The CDR3 here is CASSLAFSPLHF. DNA for the CDR3: TGTGCCAGCAGCTTAGCTTTTTCACCCCTCCACTTT.